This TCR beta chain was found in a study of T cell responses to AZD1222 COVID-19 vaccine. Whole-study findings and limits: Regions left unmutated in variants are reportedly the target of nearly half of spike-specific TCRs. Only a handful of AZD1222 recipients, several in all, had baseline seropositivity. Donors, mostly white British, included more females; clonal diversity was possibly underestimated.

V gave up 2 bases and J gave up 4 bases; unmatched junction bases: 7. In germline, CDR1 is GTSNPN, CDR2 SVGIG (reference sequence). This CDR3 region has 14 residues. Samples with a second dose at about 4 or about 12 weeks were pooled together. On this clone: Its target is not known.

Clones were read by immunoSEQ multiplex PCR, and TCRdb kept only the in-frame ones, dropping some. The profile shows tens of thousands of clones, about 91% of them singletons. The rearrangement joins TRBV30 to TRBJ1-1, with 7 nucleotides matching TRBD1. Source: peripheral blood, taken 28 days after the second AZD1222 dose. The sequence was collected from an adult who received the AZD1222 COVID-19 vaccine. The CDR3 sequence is CAWSFTGVATEAFF. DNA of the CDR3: TGTGCCTGGAGTTTTACAGGGGTGGCCACTGAAGCTTTCTTT.